A selection of T cell receptor beta chains follows, all from one sample in a study of Ad26.COV2.S vaccination and SARS-CoV-2 variants. Some clones are missing from TCRdb's copy, which holds only in-frame ones; the method was immunoSEQ multiplex PCR. The sample includes 450,000 to 550,000 clones, roughly nine tenths of them seen just once. The sequencing used peripheral blood, collected in a trial of Ad26.COV2.S vaccine versus placebo. The receptors stem from a person between 18 and 59 years old who received the Ad26.COV2.S COVID-19 vaccine or a placebo. Both conserved end residues are part of each CDR3. Fields, in order: J gene, D gene, V gene, clone size, CDR3 protein, CDR3 DNA. D genes are given only for firm matches. Clone size is shown for a subset of rows, as once, few, many or a class of expanded clone.

>TRBJ1-1|-|TRBV18|-
CASSPGGSLEAFF
TGTGCCAGCTCACCGGGGGGGTCCCTTGAAGCTTTCTTT
>TRBJ2-3|-|TRBV3-1/TRBV3-2|-
CASSHHTDTQYF
TGTGCCAGCAGCCACCACACAGATACGCAGTATTTT
>TRBJ1-6|TRBD1|TRBV7-9|-
CASSDRDRGSYNSPLHF
TGTGCCAGCAGCGACCGGGACAGGGGCTCCTATAATTCACCCCTCCACTTT
>TRBJ1-4|-|TRBV24-1|once
CATSGVGGSEEEKLFF
TGTGCCACCAGTGGGGTTGGCGGCTCCGAGGAGGAAAAACTGTTTTTT
>TRBJ2-7|TRBD2|TRBV29-1|once
CSVRRLADSYEQYF
TGCAGCGTCCGCCGGCTAGCGGACTCCTACGAGCAGTACTTC
>TRBJ2-3|TRBD2|TRBV7-9|-
CASSSYSSGVDTQYF
TGTGCCAGCAGCTCCTACAGCAGCGGGGTAGATACGCAGTATTTT
>TRBJ1-2|-|TRBV15|-
CATSRANPNYGYTF
TGTGCCACCAGCAGAGCGAACCCTAACTATGGCTACACCTTC
>TRBJ2-5|TRBD2|TRBV4-2|-
CASSRPGLADKETQYF
TGTGCCAGCAGCCGACCGGGACTAGCGGACAAAGAGACCCAGTACTTC
>TRBJ1-4|-|TRBV9|-
CASSVATGAQLFF
TGTGCCAGCAGCGTAGCTACGGGAGCCCAGCTGTTTTTT
>TRBJ2-1|-|TRBV6-5|-
CASMSRVGNEQFF
TGTGCCAGCATGTCAAGGGTTGGTAATGAGCAGTTCTTC
>TRBJ2-4|-|TRBV6-5|-
CASKRGAPDKNIQYF
TGTGCCAGCAAGCGCGGGGCGCCCGACAAAAACATTCAGTACTTC
>TRBJ2-1|TRBD2|TRBV5-1|-
CASSLERGGRDEQFF
TGCGCCAGCAGCTTGGAACGCGGGGGGAGGGATGAGCAGTTCTTC
>TRBJ1-2|TRBD1|TRBV6-2/TRBV6-3|-
CASSRTGGDYGYTF
TGTGCCAGCAGCCGGACAGGGGGCGACTATGGCTACACCTTC
>TRBJ1-5|-|TRBV12-3/TRBV12-4|few
CATTGSSNQPQHF
TGTGCCACCACAGGGTCGAGCAATCAGCCCCAGCATTTT
>TRBJ2-2|-|TRBV9|once
CASSVIPIGELFF
TGTGCCAGCAGCGTAATTCCCATCGGGGAGCTGTTTTTT
>TRBJ2-3|-|TRBV12-3/TRBV12-4|-
CASSHGGTDTQYF
TGTGCCAGCAGTCACGGTGGCACAGATACGCAGTATTTT
>TRBJ2-2|TRBD2|TRBV5-1|-
CASSLGLVLAGELFF
TGCGCCAGCAGCTTAGGACTAGTCTTAGCCGGGGAGCTGTTTTTT
>TRBJ2-3|-|TRBV12-3/TRBV12-4|-
CASRNTGKDTQYF
TGTGCCAGCAGAAATACAGGGAAAGATACGCAGTATTTT
>TRBJ2-7|TRBD2|TRBV9|-
CASSAGLAVYEQYF
TGTGCCAGCAGCGCGGGACTAGCCGTATACGAGCAGTACTTC
>TRBJ1-1|-|TRBV6-4|few
CASSPDRLGGGAFF
TGTGCCAGCAGTCCCGACAGGTTGGGGGGAGGCGCTTTCTTT
>TRBJ1-6|TRBD1|TRBV18|once
CASSGDSSLSLHF
TGTGCCAGCTCTGGGGACAGCTCCTTATCCCTCCACTTT
>TRBJ2-1|-|TRBV7-3|once
CASSLFPSSYNEQFF
TGTGCCAGCAGCTTATTTCCTAGCTCCTACAATGAGCAGTTCTTC
>TRBJ1-1|-|TRBV5-1|-
CASSNAPGGSTEAFF
TGCGCCAGCAGCAATGCGCCGGGCGGCTCCACTGAAGCTTTCTTT
>TRBJ1-4|-|TRBV7-9|once
CASTDRSGEKLFF
TGTGCCAGCACCGACAGGTCTGGGGAAAAACTGTTTTTT
>TRBJ2-7|-|TRBV18|-
CASSPPWVGSYEQYF
TGTGCCAGCTCACCACCGTGGGTAGGTTCCTACGAGCAGTACTTC
>TRBJ1-2|-|TRBV18|few
CASSPPGWNYGYTF
TGTGCCAGCTCACCACCGGGATGGAACTATGGCTACACCTTC
>TRBJ2-3|-|TRBV24-1|-
CATSDTAGRDTQYF
TGTGCCACCAGTGACACCGCGGGAAGAGATACGCAGTATTTT
>TRBJ2-3|TRBD1|TRBV18|-
CASSLGQGDTQYF
TGTGCCAGCTCTCTTGGACAGGGCGATACGCAGTATTTT
>TRBJ2-1|TRBD1|TRBV19|-
CASSWTGFNEQFF
TGTGCCAGTAGTTGGACAGGATTCAATGAGCAGTTCTTC
>TRBJ1-1|TRBD1|TRBV5-1|-
CASSPGQGGTEAFF
TGCGCCAGCAGCCCAGGACAGGGGGGCACTGAAGCTTTCTTT
>TRBJ1-2|-|TRBV3-1/TRBV3-2|-
CASSQEWGQHYGYTF
TGTGCCAGCAGCCAAGAGTGGGGGCAGCACTATGGCTACACCTTC
>TRBJ2-1|TRBD2|TRBV27|-
CASSKGPGAGDNEQFF
TGTGCCAGCAGTAAGGGCCCTGGAGCGGGGGACAATGAGCAGTTCTTC
>TRBJ1-2|-|TRBV2|-
CASSEGQGWYGYTF
TGTGCCAGCAGTGAGGGGCAGGGTTGGTATGGCTACACCTTC
>TRBJ1-6|-|TRBV6-1|-
CASNPGNSPLHF
TGTGCCAGTAACCCAGGGAATTCACCCCTCCACTTT
>TRBJ2-3|-|TRBV6-2/TRBV6-3|-
CASSHHGDPTDTQYF
TGTGCCAGCAGCCACCATGGGGACCCCACAGATACGCAGTATTTT
>TRBJ1-4|-|TRBV5-8|-
CASSLVIHATNEKLFF
TGTGCCAGCAGCTTGGTAATTCATGCAACTAATGAAAAACTGTTTTTT
>TRBJ2-2|TRBD1|TRBV7-2|-
CASSLASGGWAGELFF
TGTGCCAGCAGCTTAGCCTCAGGGGGCTGGGCCGGGGAGCTGTTTTTT
>TRBJ1-4|-|TRBV27|-
CASSLSGAGPTNEKLFF
TGTGCCAGCAGTCTCTCCGGGGCAGGCCCAACTAATGAAAAACTGTTTTTT